A few counts support the clone carrying this T cell receptor beta chain. Its specificity is not known. The record originates from a study of T cells after yellow fever vaccination. Researchers made TCR cDNA using 5'RACE template switching, and this step added a universal primer site and UMIs. From the 5' RACE reads, TCRdb called clonotypes with MiXCR, one entry per CDR3 protein. This table has approximately 550,000 distinct CDR3 sequences, 15% to 20% appearing once. Regarding the study as a whole: Of the clonotypes, a small share occurred in both CD4 and CD8 compartments. Subsequent booster samples again held most clones from primary vaccination (approximately 95% CD4, 85% to 90% CD8). Abundant clonotypes (contaminants from the bulk population) could be present in FACS-sorted repertoires.

CDR1 is SGHTA, CDR2 FQGNSA, per germline. This CDR3 has 15 amino acids. The V and J ends lost 8 bases and 6 bases, in that order; junction bases with no gene match: 12. This clonotype was sampled from a man aged 25-45 years who received the YFV17D yellow fever vaccine. The rearrangement uses TRBV7-2 and TRBJ2-1, with 8 bases aligning to TRBD2. The specimen was PBMCs, collected 15 days after the yellow fever booster vaccination. CDR3 sequence (DNA): TGTGCCAGCCACTACGGGGCGGGGGGTGGCAATGAGCAGTTCTTC. The encoded protein is CASHYGAGGGNEQFF. Variable domain in full (rest from reference TRBV7-2 and TRBJ2-1): GAGVSQSPSNKVTEKGKDVELRCDPISGHTALYWYRQSLGQGLEFLIYFQGNSAPDKSGLPSDRFSAERTGGSVSTLTIQRTQQEDSAVYLCASHYGAGGGNEQFFGPGTRLTVL.